This record covers a single T cell receptor (beta chain). Trimming pared 4 bases from V and 4 bases from J, leaving 5 bases between. The germline gives CDR1 MNHEY, CDR2 SVGAGI. The CDR3 consists of 11 residues. Here immunoSEQ multiplex PCR was the method, and the copy in TCRdb shows in-frame clones only, minus some. The table includes around 2,100,000 clones, approximately 94% detected once. The sample is drawn from a study of shared clonotypes between healthy human individuals. Study at large: Contributing individuals were two females and a few males aged 18 to 49.

Terminally differentiated effector memory CD45RA+ cells were left out of the naive CD8 fraction, which was CD45RO-negative and positively selected for CCR7. V usage is TRBV6-5 and J usage is TRBJ2-7; the D is unclear. This TCR derives from a man between 18 and 29 years old in good health. Sequenced sample: naive CD8+ T cells sorted from blood. The CDR3 region has the DNA TGTGCCAGCAGTTCAAAGTACGAGCAGTACTTC. It is translated as CASSSKYEQYF.